This passage covers 20 T cell receptor beta chains from one sample sequenced in a study of T cell responses to AZD1222 COVID-19 vaccine. TCRdb keeps only in-frame clones here, not all; method: immunoSEQ multiplex PCR. The data hold fewer than 200,000 clones, with almost 90% observed a single time. Material: peripheral blood, obtained on day 0 of AZD1222 vaccination. The receptors stem from an adult in good health.

This chain connects TRBV7-3 to TRBJ2-1; TRBD2 is a possible D gene (6 bases). Germline CDR1 is SGHTA and CDR2 is FQGTGA. V shed 2 bases and J shed 6 bases, with 20 bases lying between them. The CDR3 contains 17 residues. The CDR3 loop is CASSLLGGLTSGNEQFF. The CDR3 DNA follows: TGTGCCAGCAGCTTACTCGGCGGACTAACTTCGGGCAATGAGCAGTTCTTC.

This chain links TRBV18 with TRBJ1-2; D unclear. Trimming took 2 bases from V and 2 from J, leaving 6 bases between them. The CDR3 runs to 13 residues. Germline loops: CDR1 KGHSH, CDR2 LQKENI. The CDR3 DNA reads as TGTGCCAGCTCACCAGAGGGAAACTATGGCTACACCTTC. Protein: CASSPEGNYGYTF.

The chain links TRBV6-5 to TRBJ1-2; no definite D call. Germline-derived CDR1 and CDR2 are MNHEY and SVGAGI. V lost 6 bases and J lost 2, with 16 bases in between. The CDR3 extends over 15 amino acids. The DNA for the CDR3 is TGTGCCAGCAGACAGCTTACCAGCTCAAACTATGGCTACACCTTC. It codes for CASRQLTSSNYGYTF.

This chain connects TRBV28 to TRBJ1-1, with 9 nucleotides matching TRBD1. Losses at the gene ends were 6 bases for V and 0 bases for J; bases not matched to a gene: 11. The CDR3 runs to 17 residues. CDR1 and CDR2 (germline): MDHEN, SYDVKM. CDR3 bases: TGTGCCAGCAGCCTCGGACAGGGGCAGGGGTTGAACACTGAAGCTTTCTTT. It translates to CASSLGQGQGLNTEAFF.

The rearrangement joins TRBV30 to TRBJ1-2, with 8 bases fitting TRBD1. The V gene end was trimmed by 2 bases and the J gene end by 6 bases; junction bases not matched to a gene: 11. In germline, CDR1 is GTSNPN, CDR2 SVGIG (reference sequence). The CDR3 loop spans 15 amino acids. The CDR3, as DNA: TGTGCCTGGAGTCCCTCTAACAGGGGGAAGAATGGCTACACCTTC. Its protein is CAWSPSNRGKNGYTF. Filled out from reference TRBV30 and TRBJ1-2, the complete variable domain reads SQTIHQWPATLVQPVGSPLSLECTVEGTSNPNLYWYRQAAGRGLQLLFYSVGIGQISSEVPQNLSASRPQDRQFILSSKKLLLSDSGFYLCAWSPSNRGKNGYTFGSGTRLTVV.

This chain uses TRBV7-8 with TRBJ2-5; no reliable D call. The V gene's germline CDR1 is SGHVS and CDR2 FQNEAQ. Between the trimmed V and J ends, which lost 1 base and 5 bases, there was a span of 17 bases. This CDR3 comprises 16 residues. The CDR3 here is CASSLGAGLQRETQYF. The CDR3 region has the DNA TGTGCCAGCAGCTTAGGGGCCGGCCTCCAGAGGGAGACCCAGTACTTC.

The CDR3: CASSQDRQGGMNTEAFF. In nucleotides, the CDR3 is TGCGCCAGCAGCCAAGACCGACAGGGGGGTATGAACACTGAAGCTTTCTTT. The chain employs TRBV4-3 and TRBJ1-1; 9 nucleotides line up with TRBD1. Germline V gene data show CDR1 as LGHNA and CDR2 as YSLEER. The trim removed 0 bases at V and 0 bases at J, leaving 5 bases unmatched. CDR3 length equals 17 residues.

The chain is built from TRBV10-3 and TRBJ2-6, with unresolved D. The CDR3 consists of 14 residues. Germline lookup yields CDR1 ENHRY and CDR2 SYGVKD. V lost 9 bases, J lost 0 bases, and 9 bases lay in between. CDR3 sequence: CAIRGDSGANVLTF. For the CDR3, the DNA is TGTGCCATACGCGGCGACTCTGGGGCCAACGTCCTGACTTTC.

This chain uses TRBV2 with TRBJ1-5; possibly TRBD1 for D (5 bases). Germline V gene sequence: CDR1 SNHLY, CDR2 FYNNEI. V dropped 4 bases and J dropped 2 bases, with 9 bases sitting between them. The CDR3 totals 14 residues. This chain's CDR3 is CASSARAGNQPQHF. The CDR3 DNA reads TGTGCCAGCAGTGCCAGGGCGGGCAATCAGCCCCAGCATTTT. The full variable domain, with the rest looked up from reference TRBV2 and TRBJ1-5, is EPEVTQTPSHQVTQMGQEVILRCVPISNHLYFYWYRQILGQKVEFLVSFYNNEISEKSEIFDDQFSVERPDGSNFTLKIRSTKLEDSAMYFCASSARAGNQPQHFGDGTRLSIL.

About this clone itself: An end of the junction differs from the germline gene, which may be a read error. Other DNA sequences from this sample encode an identical CDR3 as well. This chain joins TRBV27 and TRBJ1-1; the D is unclear. Germline CDR1 reads MNHEY; CDR2 reads SMNVEV (reference sequence). The CDR3 sequence is 13 residues long. Written as DNA, the CDR3 is TGTGCCAGCAGCTTATCCGCGAACACTGAAGCTTTCTTT. Protein: CASSLSANTEAFF.

This CDR3 reads CASSQDLFSGSSSYEQYF. In DNA form, the CDR3 reads TGCGCCAGCAGCCAAGATCTCTTTTCGGGCAGTAGCTCCTACGAGCAGTACTTC. The chain combines TRBV4-3 with TRBJ2-7; D is unclear. The germline V gene encodes CDR1 LGHNA and CDR2 YSLEER. V was pared by 0 bases and J by 0 bases, with 18 bases between. This CDR3 is 18 amino acids long.

The V call is TRBV11-2, the J call TRBJ2-5; 9 bases agree with TRBD2. J gave up 5 bases and V 5 bases, and 9 bases lay outside the gene matches. Germline values: CDR1 SGHAT, CDR2 FQNNGV. The CDR3 spans 15 residues. The CDR3 region has the DNA TGTGCCAGCAGCCGGATGCGGGGGGGCGTGGAGACCCAGTACTTC. It codes for CASSRMRGGVETQYF.

The CDR3 reads CASSEQAGGYTF. CDR3 DNA: TGCGCCAGCAGCGAACAGGCTGGCGGCTACACCTTC. This chain uses TRBV5-1 with TRBJ1-2; D might be TRBD1 (5 bases). CDR1 SGHRS and CDR2 YFSETQ come from the germline V gene. The CDR3 contains 12 residues. Between the trimmed V and J ends, which lost 4 bases and 8 bases, there was a span of 12 bases.

The DNA of the CDR3 is TGTGCCAGCTCCCGGGACAGGGTTTCACCCCTCCACTTT. The encoded protein is CASSRDRVSPLHF. This chain uses TRBV19 with TRBJ1-6, with TRBD1 matching over 9 bases. The CDR3 extends over 13 amino acids. The ends lost 9 bases at V and 9 bases at J; junction bases unmatched: 6. Germline V gene data show CDR1 as LNHDA and CDR2 as SQIVND (reference sequence).

The chain couples TRBV28 to TRBJ1-2; D is ambiguous. V lost 11 bases and J 7 bases, leaving 17 bases between the germline ends. In germline, CDR1 is MDHEN, CDR2 SYDVKM. The CDR3 has 12 amino acids. DNA for the CDR3: TGTGCCGCTTTCTCGGGCGCCGGTGGCTACACCTTC. Amino acids: CAAFSGAGGYTF.

The chain combines TRBV19 with TRBJ1-5; a possible D gene is TRBD1 (6 bases). The V gene's germline CDR1 is LNHDA and CDR2 SQIVND (reference sequence). The ends were cut back, 6 bases at V and 2 bases at J, with 11 bases in the middle. This CDR3 has 14 amino acids. CDR3 bases: TGTGCCAGTAGCCTGGACAGTGGCAATCAGCCCCAGCATTTT. Translation: CASSLDSGNQPQHF. Complete variable domain (other parts from reference TRBV19 and TRBJ1-5): DGGITQSPKYLFRKEGQNVTLSCEQNLNHDAMYWYRQDPGQGLRLIYYSQIVNDFQKGDIAEGYSVSREKKESFPLTVTSAQKNPTAFYLCASSLDSGNQPQHFGDGTRLSIL.

The V and J genes are TRBV19 and TRBJ2-3, with 12 bases aligning to TRBD2. The trim removed 5 bases at V and 5 bases at J, leaving 8 bases unmatched. This CDR3 comprises 16 residues. Germline V lookup: CDR1 LNHDA, CDR2 SQIVND (reference sequence). CDR3 in amino acids: CASSLRTSGAVDTQYF. The CDR3 region has the DNA TGTGCCAGTAGTCTCCGGACTAGCGGGGCTGTAGATACGCAGTATTTT.

V usage is TRBV11-2 and J usage is TRBJ1-6, with unresolved D. Per germline, CDR1 SGHAT and CDR2 FQNNGV. The CDR3 totals 15 residues. V was trimmed by 3 bases and J by 0 bases, leaving 6 bases between them. CDR3 in DNA: TGTGCCAGCAGCTTGAGAAGCTCCTATAATTCACCCCTCCACTTT. Translating gives CASSLRSSYNSPLHF. Complete variable domain (other parts from reference TRBV11-2 and TRBJ1-6): EAGVAQSPRYKIIEKRQSVAFWCNPISGHATLYWYQQILGQGPKLLIQFQNNGVVDDSQLPKDRFSAERLKGVDSTLKIQPAKLEDSAVYLCASSLRSSYNSPLHFGNGTRLTVT.

V gene TRBV28 combines with J gene TRBJ1-2; D possibly corresponds to TRBD1 (6 bases). Trimming pared 7 bases from V and 6 bases from J, leaving 15 bases between. This CDR3 comprises 13 residues. In germline, CDR1 is MDHEN, CDR2 SYDVKM. CDR3 nucleotide sequence: TGTGCCAGCACCGCCGGGGGCGTAAATGGCTACACCTTC. It yields the protein CASTAGGVNGYTF.

DNA for the CDR3: TGTGCCATCAGCCGCGCCCCCCCCGACAGGGGTAATTCACCCCTCCACTTT. Protein: CAISRAPPDRGNSPLHF. The chain carries TRBV10-3 and TRBJ1-6; the match to TRBD1 covers 8 bases. CDR3 length: 17 residues. V shed 6 bases and J 6 bases; nucleotides not matched to a gene: 13. The germline CDR1 and CDR2 sequences are ENHRY and SYGVKD.